This T cell receptor beta chain stems from a study of CD8 T cells in Susac syndrome. A quantity of about 0.45 to 1 ug RNA underwent reverse transcription using random hexamers. The amplification used immunoSEQ multiplex PCR on TCR beta CDR3; it spanned 54 Vbeta and 13 Jbeta. TCRdb re-derived calls from the immunoSEQ multiplex PCR reads in MiXCR, one entry per CDR3 protein. This sample has 400,000 to 550,000 distinct CDR3 sequences, with approximately 85% found just once. TCR beta from blood CD8+ and CD4+ T cells was sequenced. The germline gives CDR1 MGHRA, CDR2 YSYEKL. The CDR3 is 16 residues long. V lost 4 bases to trimming and J lost 2 bases; unmatched junction nucleotides: 8.

This TCR was recovered from a human donor with multiple sclerosis. The chain is built from TRBV4-1 and TRBJ2-1; 7 bases align to TRBD2. The sequenced sample was CD8+ T cells from PBMCs. As DNA, the CDR3 is TGCGCCAGCAGCCCGATACTAGCGCCAACCTACAATGAGCAGTTCTTC. It codes for CASSPILAPTYNEQFF.